Detailed here is one TCR beta chain. Its antigen is as yet unknown. CDR1 and CDR2 from the germline V gene are LNHDA and SQIVND (reference sequence). The CDR3 has 14 amino acids. V was clipped by 2 bases and J by 7 bases, with 15 bases between them. The table came from immunoSEQ multiplex PCR; TCRdb's copy has only in-frame clones and leaves some out. This sample has 38,000 or so clones; roughly 85% occur once, and the top ten carry less than 6.5%. This sample is drawn from a study of T cells in localized non-small cell lung cancer. Regarding the study as a whole: Heterogeneity stays possible, as sequencing covered only one tumor region. Appearances in adjacent lung were noted for a median 57 of the top 100 tumor clones. Uninvolved adjacent lung showed higher T cell clonality than tumor.

Source: peripheral blood mononuclear cells, taken before any cancer treatment. The receptor comes from a male donor aged 60 or older with stage II lung adenocarcinoma. The genes are TRBV19 and TRBJ2-7; D not resolved. In nucleotides, the CDR3 is TGTGCCAGTAGTATAACCGCCCGTTGGGGAGAGCAGTACTTC. This translates into CASSITARWGEQYF.